Listed here are 14 T cell receptor beta chains from one sample, sequenced in a study of blood T cell repertoires in COVID-19. TCRdb's copy holds only in-frame clones and misses some; the assay was immunoSEQ multiplex PCR. The sample includes approximately 100,000 clones, 71% of them seen just once. The specimen sequenced was peripheral blood. The receptors here all came from a human donor with acute or convalescent COVID-19. The donor label of this sample is uncertain.

In its sample, this clone was seen a few times. The chain links TRBV18 to TRBJ2-3; TRBD2 matches at 11 bases. Germline V lookup: CDR1 KGHSH, CDR2 LQKENI. This CDR3 contains 18 residues. Germline trimming cut 3 bases from V and 0 bases from J; bases unmatched to any gene: 8. DNA of the CDR3: TGTGCCAGCTCACCTCTCCCGGGACTAGCGGTGAGCACAGATACGCAGTATTTT. Amino acids: CASSPLPGLAVSTDTQYF.

The chain has TRBV19 and TRBJ2-7, with 9 nucleotides matching TRBD1. The germline gives CDR1 LNHDA, CDR2 SQIVND (reference sequence). The CDR3 has 14 residues. Trimming cost V 5 bases and J 8 bases; bases outside gene matches: 10. CDR3 residues: CASSHDRGLSQQYF. The CDR3 nucleotides read TGTGCCAGTAGTCATGACAGGGGGTTGTCACAGCAGTACTTC.

The V call is TRBV7-9, the J call TRBJ2-7; a weak D match, TRBD1 (6 bases). The length of the CDR3 is 13 residues. CDR1 SEHNR and CDR2 FQNEAQ come from the germline V gene (reference sequence). V shed 5 bases and J shed 3 bases, with 11 bases lying between them. Here the CDR3 reads CASSHLDSYEQYF. The CDR3 nucleotides read TGTGCCAGCAGCCATTTGGACAGCTACGAGCAGTACTTC.

In its sample, this clone was seen a few times. This chain links TRBV4-1 with TRBJ1-4; no clear D gene. CDR3 size: 14 residues. Looked up from germline, CDR1 is MGHRA and CDR2 is YSYEKL. Trimming pared 4 bases from V and 5 bases from J, leaving 11 bases between. CDR3 in amino acids: CASSPRYGNEKLFF. Written as DNA, the CDR3 is TGCGCCAGCAGCCCTAGATACGGCAATGAAAAACTGTTTTTT.

The chain links TRBV27 to TRBJ2-3, with TRBD2 identical over 9 bases. The germline V gene encodes CDR1 MNHEY and CDR2 SMNVEV (reference sequence). CDR3 size: 17 residues. J was trimmed by 5 bases and V by 6 bases; bases with no gene match: 15. CDR3 loop: CASSPQGERGVRDTQYF. The CDR3 nucleotides are TGTGCCAGCAGCCCCCAGGGAGAGCGGGGGGTTAGAGATACGCAGTATTTT.

In its sample, this clone was seen once. V and J are TRBV20-1 and TRBJ1-2; 9 positions match TRBD1. The V gene end was trimmed by 3 bases and the J gene end by 6 bases; junction bases not matched to a gene: 5. This CDR3 region has 13 residues. Germline loops: CDR1 DFQATT, CDR2 SNEGSKA (reference sequence). Here the CDR3 DNA reads TGCAGTGCTAGTCGCCGGGACAGGGATGGCTACACCTTC. Translating it yields CSASRRDRDGYTF.

The V gene is TRBV6-5, the J gene TRBJ1-2; 8 nucleotides match TRBD1. With 2 bases clipped from V and 4 bases from J, the junction kept 6 bases outside the gene matches. CDR3 size: 15 residues. Germline V gene data show CDR1 as MNHEY and CDR2 as SVGAGI. The CDR3 spells CASSYRGTGFYGYTF. The DNA for the CDR3 is TGTGCCAGCAGTTACCGGGGGACAGGTTTCTATGGCTACACCTTC.

CDR3 loop: CASSPRESDSPLHF. DNA of the CDR3: TGTGCCAGCAGCCCCCGGGAAAGTGACTCACCCCTCCACTTT. This rearrangement joins TRBV27 to TRBJ1-6, with D unresolved. Trimming removed 6 bases from V and 10 bases from J, with 16 bases in between. The germline gives CDR1 MNHEY, CDR2 SMNVEV (reference sequence). The CDR3 consists of 14 residues.

As regards this clone: The same CDR3 arises from other DNA sequences in this sample as well. CDR3 nucleotides: TGTGCCAGCAGTGAATCCGTCAGGGGGCGGTTCAATGAAAAACTGTTTTTT. This translates into CASSESVRGRFNEKLFF. The rearrangement links TRBV25-1 to TRBJ1-4; 8 nucleotides agree with TRBD1. Germline V gene sequence: CDR1 MGHDK, CDR2 SYGVNS. The CDR3 is 17 amino acids. The V segment lost 1 base and the J segment 5 bases; nucleotides outside the gene matches: 9. The full variable domain, with the rest looked up from reference TRBV25-1 and TRBJ1-4, is EADIYQTPRYLVIGTGKKITLECSQTMGHDKMYWYQQDPGMELHLIHYSYGVNSTEKGDLSSESTVSRIRTEHFPLTLESARPSHTSQYLCASSESVRGRFNEKLFFGSGTQLSVL.

The chain employs TRBV30 and TRBJ1-2; D gene ambiguous. The CDR3 runs to 14 residues. In germline, CDR1 is GTSNPN, CDR2 SVGIG (reference sequence). The ends were cut back, 1 base at V and 4 bases at J, with 13 bases in the middle. The CDR3 loop reads CAWSGARRPYGYTF. Here the CDR3 DNA reads TGTGCCTGGAGTGGGGCCAGGCGACCCTATGGCTACACCTTC.

J is TRBJ2-3 and V is TRBV5-1; weak D call: TRBD2 (5 bases). In germline, CDR1 is SGHRS, CDR2 YFSETQ. CDR3 size: 18 residues. Trimming removed 3 bases from V and 1 base from J, with 21 bases in between. The CDR3 here is CASSSYRADQIRTDTQYF. In nucleotides, the CDR3 is TGCGCCAGCAGCTCCTACCGAGCGGACCAGATCCGCACAGATACGCAGTATTTT.

The CDR3 coding sequence is TGTGCCAGCGCCGTAGGGGGCGGTGAGACCCAGTACTTC. This codes for CASAVGGGETQYF. This sequence joins TRBV25-1 and TRBJ2-5; 7 bases fit TRBD1. J was trimmed by 5 bases and V by 8 bases; bases with no gene match: 8. CDR3 length equals 13 residues. From germline, CDR1 is MGHDK and CDR2 SYGVNS.

The chain joins TRBV4-1 to TRBJ2-7; 7 nucleotides line up with TRBD2. From germline, CDR1 is MGHRA and CDR2 YSYEKL. The CDR3 has 15 amino acids. V dropped 0 bases and J dropped 4; count of bases not matched to a gene: 6. The CDR3 reads CASSQDWLADYEQYV. CDR3 nucleotides: TGCGCCAGCAGCCAAGATTGGCTAGCGGATTACGAGCAGTACGTC.

V usage is TRBV5-6 and J usage is TRBJ2-6; a possible D gene is TRBD2 (5 bases). Per germline, CDR1 SGHDT and CDR2 YYEEEE. Trimming pared 7 bases from V and 3 bases from J, leaving 17 bases between. This CDR3 contains 16 residues. CDR3 in amino acids: CASHDLAADGANVLTF. Written as DNA, the CDR3 is TGTGCCAGCCATGACCTAGCAGCTGATGGGGCCAACGTCCTGACTTTC.